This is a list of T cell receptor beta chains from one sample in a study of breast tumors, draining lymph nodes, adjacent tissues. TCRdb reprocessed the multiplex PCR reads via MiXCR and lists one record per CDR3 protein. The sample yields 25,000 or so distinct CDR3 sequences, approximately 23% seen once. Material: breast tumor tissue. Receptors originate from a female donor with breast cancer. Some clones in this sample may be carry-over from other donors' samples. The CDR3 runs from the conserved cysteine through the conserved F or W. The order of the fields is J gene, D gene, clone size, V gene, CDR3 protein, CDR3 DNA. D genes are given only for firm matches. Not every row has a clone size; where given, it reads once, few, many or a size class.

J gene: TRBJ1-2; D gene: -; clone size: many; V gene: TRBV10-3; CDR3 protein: CAISESREAGAYGYTF; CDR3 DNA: TGTGCCATCAGTGAGTCCCGTGAGGCAGGGGCCTATGGCTACACCTTC
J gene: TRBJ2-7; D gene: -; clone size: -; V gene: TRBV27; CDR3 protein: CAGSWFSYEQYF; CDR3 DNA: TGTGCCGGCAGTTGGTTCTCCTACGAGCAGTACTTC
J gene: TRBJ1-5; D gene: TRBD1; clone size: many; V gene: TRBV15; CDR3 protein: CATSRGDSSNQPQHF; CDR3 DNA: TGTGCCACCAGCAGAGGGGACAGCAGCAATCAGCCCCAGCATTTT
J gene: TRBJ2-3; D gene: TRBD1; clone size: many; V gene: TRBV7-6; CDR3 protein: CASSLGGQGTDTQYF; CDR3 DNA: TGTGCCAGCAGCTTAGGGGGACAGGGCACAGATACGCAGTATTTT
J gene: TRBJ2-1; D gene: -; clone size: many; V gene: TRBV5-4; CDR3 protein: CASSLDRPYPMYNEQFF; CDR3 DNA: TGTGCCAGCAGCTTGGACAGGCCTTATCCTATGTACAATGAGCAGTTCTTC
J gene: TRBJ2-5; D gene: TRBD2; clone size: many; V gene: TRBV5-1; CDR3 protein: CASSLDYTSGYPEEAQYF; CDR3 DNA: TGCGCCAGCAGCTTGGATTATACTAGCGGGTATCCCGAGGAGGCCCAGTACTTC
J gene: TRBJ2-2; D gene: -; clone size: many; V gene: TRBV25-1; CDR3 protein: CASSPSGDTGELFF; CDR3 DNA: TGTGCCAGCAGTCCCTCGGGGGACACCGGGGAGCTGTTTTTT
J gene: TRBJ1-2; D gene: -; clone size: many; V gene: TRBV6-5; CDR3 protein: CASRPAGATNYGYTF; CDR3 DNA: TGTGCCAGCAGACCCGCCGGGGCTACTAACTATGGCTACACCTTC
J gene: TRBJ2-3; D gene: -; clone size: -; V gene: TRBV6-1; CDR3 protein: CASSVDADTQYF; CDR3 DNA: TGTGCCAGCAGTGTAGATGCAGATACGCAGTATTTT
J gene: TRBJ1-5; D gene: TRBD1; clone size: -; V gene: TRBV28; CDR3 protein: CASRMTGVSNQPQHF; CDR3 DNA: TGTGCCAGCAGGATGACAGGGGTTAGCAATCAGCCCCAGCATTTT
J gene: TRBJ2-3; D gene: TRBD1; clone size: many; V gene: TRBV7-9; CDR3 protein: CASTQDRGTDTQYF; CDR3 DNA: TGTGCCAGCACCCAAGACAGGGGCACAGATACGCAGTATTTT
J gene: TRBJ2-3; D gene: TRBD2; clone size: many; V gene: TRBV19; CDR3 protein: CASSKRPSGSTDTQYF; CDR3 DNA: TGTGCCAGTAGTAAAAGGCCTAGCGGGAGCACAGATACGCAGTATTTT
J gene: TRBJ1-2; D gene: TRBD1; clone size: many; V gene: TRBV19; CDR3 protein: CASSPRDRTNYGYTF; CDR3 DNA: TGTGCCAGTAGTCCGCGGGACAGAACTAACTATGGCTACACCTTC
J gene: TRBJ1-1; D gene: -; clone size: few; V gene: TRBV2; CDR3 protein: CASRDRFMNTEAFF; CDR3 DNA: TGTGCCAGCAGAGACAGGTTCATGAACACTGAAGCTTTCTTT
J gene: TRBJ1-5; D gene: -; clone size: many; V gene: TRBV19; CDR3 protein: CASSDRQVGQPQHF; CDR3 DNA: TGTGCCAGTAGTGATCGACAGGTAGGACAGCCCCAGCATTTT
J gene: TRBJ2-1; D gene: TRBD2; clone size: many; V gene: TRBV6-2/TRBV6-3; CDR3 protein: CASTMPGTRGYEQFF; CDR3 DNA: TGTGCCAGCACCATGCCCGGGACTAGAGGCTATGAGCAGTTCTTC
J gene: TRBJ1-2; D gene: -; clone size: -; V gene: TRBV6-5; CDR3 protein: CAIGAGSYGYTF; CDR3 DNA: TGTGCCATCGGAGCGGGTTCTTATGGCTACACCTTC
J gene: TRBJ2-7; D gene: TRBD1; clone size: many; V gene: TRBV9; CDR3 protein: CASSVETGTGGEQYF; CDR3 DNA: TGTGCCAGCAGCGTAGAGACCGGGACAGGGGGCGAGCAGTACTTC
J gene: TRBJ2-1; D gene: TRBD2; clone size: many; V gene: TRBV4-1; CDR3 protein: CASSQDFLASGTYEQFF; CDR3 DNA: TGCGCCAGCAGCCAAGACTTCCTGGCTAGCGGGACTTATGAGCAGTTCTTC
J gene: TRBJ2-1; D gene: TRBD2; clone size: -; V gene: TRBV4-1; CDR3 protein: CASSLPGTGGPNEQFF; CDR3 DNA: TGCGCCAGCAGCCTACCGGGGACGGGGGGGCCGAATGAGCAGTTCTTC
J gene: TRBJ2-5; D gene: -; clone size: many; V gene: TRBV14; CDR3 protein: CASSPDSTGTQYF; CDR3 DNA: TGTGCCAGCAGCCCGGACAGCACGGGGACCCAGTACTTC
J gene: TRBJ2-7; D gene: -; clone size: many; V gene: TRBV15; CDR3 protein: CATSPQGGSLDYEQYF; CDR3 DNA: TGTGCCACCAGTCCACAGGGGGGGAGTCTCGATTACGAGCAGTACTTC
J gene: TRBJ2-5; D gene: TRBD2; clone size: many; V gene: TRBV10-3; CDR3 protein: CAISEGTSGRETQYF; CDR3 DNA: TGTGCCATCAGTGAAGGGACTAGCGGGAGGGAGACCCAGTACTTC
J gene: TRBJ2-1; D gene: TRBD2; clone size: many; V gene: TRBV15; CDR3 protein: CATSRGLAGDNEQFF; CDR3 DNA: TGTGCCACCAGCAGGGGACTAGCGGGAGACAATGAGCAGTTCTTC
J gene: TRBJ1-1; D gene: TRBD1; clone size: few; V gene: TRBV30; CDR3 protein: CAWTRPGGWRAFF; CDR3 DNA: TGTGCCTGGACGCGTCCAGGGGGCTGGAGAGCTTTCTTT
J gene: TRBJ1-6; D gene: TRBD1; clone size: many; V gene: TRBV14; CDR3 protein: CASSPLQGANSPLHF; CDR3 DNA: TGTGCCAGCAGCCCACTACAGGGGGCCAATTCACCCCTCCACTTT